Sequencing of this TCR beta chain was carried out in a study of OX40 agonist ivuxolimab in advanced cancers. Study overall: Patient treatment consisted of intravenous ivuxolimab administration every 2 weeks at 0.01 to 10 mg/kg. Study-level points and caveats: CD4+ and CD8+ blood T cells expanded clonally by week 6 at 0.1 to 3.0 mg/kg. No antigen was identified for the clonally expanded peripheral T cells.

Profiled with immunoSEQ multiplex PCR; TCRdb holds only in-frame clones, not every one. In the table there are 60,000 to 90,000 clones, under 85% of which are singletons. The germline V gene has CDR1 MNHNS and CDR2 SASEGT. V gave up 5 bases and J gave up 3 bases, with 7 bases separating them. There are 13 residues in the CDR3. This clone occurred once. Its antigen remains unknown. The TCR sequence derives from an adult with an advanced solid tumor such as melanoma, head and neck, liver or kidney cancer. Material: CD4+ or CD8+ T cells sorted from blood, obtained in a trial of the OX40 agonist ivuxolimab. This chain joins TRBV6-1 and TRBJ1-4, with D possibly being TRBD1 (6 bases). CDR3 sequence (DNA): TGTGCCAGCAGTAGGACAGCTAATGAAAAACTGTTTTTT. Translated, it gives CASSRTANEKLFF.